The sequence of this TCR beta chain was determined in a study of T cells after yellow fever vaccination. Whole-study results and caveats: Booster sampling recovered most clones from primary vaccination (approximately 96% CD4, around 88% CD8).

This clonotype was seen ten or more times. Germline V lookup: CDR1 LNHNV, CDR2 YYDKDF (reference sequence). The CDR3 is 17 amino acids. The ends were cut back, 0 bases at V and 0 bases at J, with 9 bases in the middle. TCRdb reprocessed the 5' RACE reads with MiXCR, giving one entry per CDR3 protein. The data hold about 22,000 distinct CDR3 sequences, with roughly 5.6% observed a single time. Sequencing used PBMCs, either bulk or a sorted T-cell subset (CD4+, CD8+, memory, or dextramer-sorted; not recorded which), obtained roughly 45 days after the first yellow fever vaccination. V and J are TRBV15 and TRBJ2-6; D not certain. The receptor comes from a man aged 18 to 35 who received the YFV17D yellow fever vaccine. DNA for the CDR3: TGTGCCACCAGCAGAGAATACACCATCTCTGGGGCCAACGTCCTGACTTTC. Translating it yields CATSREYTISGANVLTF. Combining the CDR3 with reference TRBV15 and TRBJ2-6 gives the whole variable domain DAMVIQNPRYQVTQFGKPVTLSCSQTLNHNVMYWYQQKSSQAPKLLFHYYDKDFNNEADTPDNFQSRRPNTSFCFLDIRSPGLGDTAMYLCATSREYTISGANVLTFGAGSRLTVL.